The TCR beta chain under discussion was sequenced for a study of early T cells in non-severe SARS-CoV-2 infection. Study-wide context: Unsorted whole-blood RNA was sequenced in bulk, leaving chains unpaired. Study-wide results and caveats: The study's VDJdb matching favored anti-spike CD8 responses and missed private and CD4 specificities.

This CDR3 contains 17 residues. The V gene end was trimmed by 4 bases and the J gene end by 1 base; junction bases not matched to a gene: 11. Germline lookup yields CDR1 SGHRS and CDR2 YFSETQ. This clonotype was counted between two and nine times. Its antigen is currently unknown. Unique molecular identifier tags were affixed to discrete cDNA molecules. TCRdb reanalysed the 5' RACE reads using MiXCR and keeps one entry per CDR3 protein. The sample has about 130,000 distinct CDR3 sequences; 14% to 15% are singletons. The sequenced sample consisted of whole blood. This chain connects TRBV5-1 to TRBJ1-5; 7 bases fit TRBD1. The receptor's source is an adult who was a healthcare worker with PCR-confirmed SARS-CoV-2 infection or an uninfected control (not recorded which). The CDR3 coding sequence is TGCGCCAGCAGCCCAGGGGGGGCCCCGGGGAGCAATCAGCCCCAGCATTTT. The encoded protein is CASSPGGAPGSNQPQHF.